The 12 T cell receptor beta chains below come from one sample, sequenced in a study of T cell repertoires in cytomegalovirus infection. These receptors' targets are unknown. Via MiXCR, TCRdb re-called the reads, giving one row per CDR3 protein. The table has some 500,000 distinct CDR3 sequences, 25% to 35% seen once. The sequencing here drew on cultured PBMCs, taken from culture after CMV antigen stimulation. The source is a human donor in good health (CMV status not recorded). Some clones in this sample may be carry-over from other donors' samples.

The chain carries TRBV6-2 or TRBV6-3 and TRBJ2-3, with 10 bases matching TRBD2. J lost 5 bases, V lost 3 bases, and 11 bases had no gene match. Germline V gene sequence: CDR1 MNHEY, CDR2 SVGEGT. CDR3 size: 17 residues. The CDR3 DNA is TGTGCCAGCAGTTATCCGGCGAGCGGGAGGGCCCTAGATACGCAGTATTTT. The encoded protein is CASSYPASGRALDTQYF.

This clonotype has only a few counts. CDR3 DNA sequence: TGCAGCGTCTCCGGGACTAGCGGGCCCCAAGATACGCAGTATTTT. Its translation is CSVSGTSGPQDTQYF. The rearrangement joins TRBV29-1 to TRBJ2-3, with TRBD2 matching 12 bases. The germline gives CDR1 SQVTM, CDR2 ANQGSEA. CDR3 size: 15 residues. Trimming cost V 6 bases and J 5 bases; bases outside gene matches: 9.

A few counts support this clonotype. The J gene is TRBJ2-7, the V gene TRBV27, with unresolved D. The germline V gene encodes CDR1 MNHEY and CDR2 SMNVEV (reference sequence). The CDR3 loop spans 17 amino acids. V shed 2 bases and J shed 3 bases, with 20 bases lying between them. CDR3 loop: CASSLGWADLPHYEQYF. The CDR3 DNA reads as TGTGCCAGCAGTTTAGGGTGGGCCGATCTCCCACACTACGAGCAGTACTTC.

The chain employs TRBV9 and TRBJ2-5, with 9 bases that match TRBD2. Germline lookup yields CDR1 SGDLS and CDR2 YYNGEE. This CDR3 region has 17 residues. The V segment lost 0 bases and the J segment 5 bases; nucleotides outside the gene matches: 11. In DNA, the CDR3 is TGTGCCAGCAGCGTAGGAGTTAGCGGGAGCCTCGGGGAGACCCAGTACTTC. It specifies CASSVGVSGSLGETQYF.

CDR3 DNA: TGTGCCAGCAGCCCCAGGCGACTAGCGGGGCCTTACCAAGAGACCCAGTACTTC. It translates to CASSPRRLAGPYQETQYF. The chain carries TRBV7-2 and TRBJ2-5; 11 positions agree with TRBD2. Trimming at V came to 5 bases and at J to 0 bases, leaving 11 bases not matched to a gene. Looked up from germline, CDR1 is SGHTA and CDR2 is FQGNSA. This CDR3 has 18 residues.

V gene TRBV7-2 combines with J gene TRBJ2-7, with D perhaps given as TRBD1 or TRBD2 (6 bases each). Germline loops: CDR1 SGHTA, CDR2 FQGNSA. The CDR3 is 14 residues long. The ends were cut back, 1 base at V and 4 bases at J, with 11 bases in the middle. For the CDR3, the DNA is TGTGCCAGCAGCTTAGAGGGGGGCGGTTACGAGCAGTACTTC. Translating gives CASSLEGGGYEQYF.

This clonotype was seen ten or more times. The J gene is TRBJ1-6, the V gene TRBV7-2, with 7 bases aligning to TRBD1. The CDR3 contains 14 residues. Germline CDR1 reads SGHTA; CDR2 reads FQGNSA. The V and J ends lost 5 bases and 10 bases, in that order; junction bases with no gene match: 8. The CDR3 nucleotides read TGTGCCAGCAGCCCCCGACAGGGCCCATCACCCCTCCACTTT. This codes for CASSPRQGPSPLHF. The whole variable domain, remainder taken from reference TRBV7-2 and TRBJ1-6, is GAGVSQSPSNKVTEKGKDVELRCDPISGHTALYWYRQSLGQGLEFLIYFQGNSAPDKSGLPSDRFSAERTGGSVSTLTIQRTQQEDSAVYLCASSPRQGPSPLHFGNGTRLTVT.

This clonotype was found a few times. The chain carries TRBV11-2 and TRBJ2-1; no clear D. CDR1 and CDR2 (germline): SGHAT, FQNNGV. The CDR3 length is 16 residues. Trimming took 0 bases from V and 0 from J, leaving 9 bases between them. In nucleotides, the CDR3 is TGTGCCAGCAGCTTAGAACCGTTCCCCTCCTACAATGAGCAGTTCTTC. This codes for CASSLEPFPSYNEQFF. Filled out from reference TRBV11-2 and TRBJ2-1, the complete variable domain reads EAGVAQSPRYKIIEKRQSVAFWCNPISGHATLYWYQQILGQGPKLLIQFQNNGVVDDSQLPKDRFSAERLKGVDSTLKIQPAKLEDSAVYLCASSLEPFPSYNEQFFGPGTRLTVL.

The rearrangement joins TRBV19 to TRBJ2-2, with 11 bases fitting TRBD2. CDR1 is LNHDA and CDR2 is SQIVND in the germline V gene (reference sequence). With 9 bases clipped from V and 0 bases from J, the junction kept 6 bases outside the gene matches. This CDR3 region has 16 residues. CDR3 in amino acids: CASYRLAGTNTGELFF. Written as DNA, the CDR3 is TGTGCCAGCTACCGACTAGCGGGAACGAACACCGGGGAGCTGTTTTTT.

This sequence joins TRBV12-3 or TRBV12-4 and TRBJ2-1; no reliable D call. The CDR3 runs 17 residues. V gave up 6 bases and J gave up 0 bases, with 18 bases separating them. Here the CDR3 reads CASRGRATFGSYNEQFF. CDR3 in DNA: TGTGCCAGCAGAGGTAGAGCGACTTTTGGCTCCTACAATGAGCAGTTCTTC.

The V gene is TRBV20-1, the J gene TRBJ2-2, with 8 bases that match TRBD2. V dropped 2 bases and J dropped 4; count of bases not matched to a gene: 6. CDR3 size: 15 residues. In germline, CDR1 is DFQATT, CDR2 SNEGSKA (reference sequence). The chain's CDR3 is CSARKAGDSTGELFF. The CDR3 nucleotides are TGCAGTGCTAGAAAAGCGGGAGATAGCACCGGGGAGCTGTTTTTT.

This clonotype was counted many times. The rearrangement joins TRBV7-2 to TRBJ1-5; D not certain. Trimming shortened V by 5 bases and J by 1 base, and 15 bases separated the two germline ends. Germline values: CDR1 SGHTA, CDR2 FQGNSA. This CDR3 has 16 residues. CDR3 residues: CASSPLGLWSNQPQHF. In DNA, the CDR3 is TGTGCCAGCAGCCCCCTCGGGCTCTGGAGCAATCAGCCCCAGCATTTT.